This T cell receptor beta chain was captured by sequencing in a study of OX40 agonist ivuxolimab in advanced cancers. About the full investigation: Ivuxolimab was an agonistic, fully human IgG2 monoclonal antibody directed against OX40 (CD134), a costimulatory receptor. Intravenous ivuxolimab was administered to patients every 2 weeks at six dose levels: 0.01, 0.1, 0.3, 1.5, 3 and 10 mg/kg. Of the approximately 50 patients in dose escalation, about 19 had hepatocellular carcinoma, some 15 had melanoma, 9 had renal cell carcinoma and 9 had head and neck cancer. A male proportion of approximately 83% and a mean age of 60 years, ranging from 23 to 79, were recorded for the dose-escalation cohort. Prior anti-PD-1, anti-PD-L1 or anti-CTLA-4 therapy was permitted, and checkpoint inhibitors had been received by under 50% of dose-escalation patients. Three dose-escalation patients achieved partial responses, one with hepatocellular carcinoma and two with cutaneous melanoma. The purpose of peripheral TCRbeta sequencing was to test whether ivuxolimab changed TCR sequence diversity and led to clonal T-cell expansion. The paper reports the monotherapy dose-escalation portion (N of about 56 patients) of the phase I ivuxolimab trial.

The trial excluded patients who had a history of autoimmune disease or who were on systemic immunosuppression. In every dose cohort, peripheral blood was drawn for TCR sequencing at baseline, cycle 4 day 1, and cycle 7 day 1. Samples were obtained from an open-label, multicenter, first-in-human phase I dose-escalation trial of ivuxolimab. Adults with locally advanced or metastatic head and neck squamous cell, hepatocellular, melanoma or renal cell carcinoma were enrolled in the trial. Before TCR sequencing, CD4+ T cells and CD8+ T cells were sorted from peripheral blood as separate populations. To sequence the TCRbeta CDR3 region, genomic DNA was isolated from the sorted cells. The immunoSEQ Assay was used to sequence the TCRbeta CDR3 regions. This is the immuneACCESS table as TCRdb keeps it, with only in-frame sequences that have V and J called. A part of the clones is gone; compared with another copy, unresolved V genes explain less than half, and the rest is unexplained. Here the sample has tens of thousands of clones; around 82% occur a single time. The ten top clones hold roughly 5.4% of the sample.

V has 5 bases trimmed and J has 7 bases trimmed; junction bases matching no gene number 7. The cysteine opens and the phenylalanine closes a CDR3 of 14 amino acids. The entry retains the CDR3 DNA only, 42 bases that are in frame from base 1. CDR1 and CDR2 were assigned from the germline V gene as SGHTA and FQGNSA. On this clone: This receptor's antigen is unknown. No much larger clone exists at a distance of one base, and base qualities are not known.

The research as a whole found: Low levels of normalized T-cell clonal expansion were also shown by some nonresponding patients. Clonal expansion of both CD4+ and CD8+ blood T cells was observed from baseline to week 6 at doses 0.1 to 3.0 mg/kg. After ivuxolimab, more expanded clones were found on average in CD8+ T cells than in CD4+ T cells. The antigen specificity of the clonally expanded peripheral T cells was not determined. Partial responders in the 0.1-3.0 mg/kg groups had among the lowest normalized peripheral clonal expansion, especially among CD8+ T cells.

Material: CD4+ or CD8+ T cells sorted from blood, obtained in a trial of the OX40 agonist ivuxolimab. This TCR came from an adult with an advanced solid tumor such as melanoma, head and neck, liver or kidney cancer. Recombination connected TRBV7-2 to TRBJ2-2; the central 7 bases match TRBD1. The CDR3: CASSLTPGGGELFF. The DNA sequence reads TGTGCCAGCAGCCTCACGCCAGGGGGCGGGGAGCTGTTTTTT.